Reported below is one T cell receptor beta chain. This clonotype has at least ten counts. The antigen it binds to is not known. No base-level quality is on record; no much larger clone is a single base apart. The CDR3 measures 14 amino acids from cysteine to phenylalanine. CDR3 DNA is the only sequence kept; it has 42 bases, read in frame from the first base. Unmatched junction bases come to 1, with V trimmed by 0 bases and J by 5 bases. CDR1 MNHEY and CDR2 SVGAGI are derived from the germline V gene. This entry comes from a study of T cells in Graves' hyperthyroidism and ophthalmopathy (dated 2019 in TCRdb). About the study as a whole: Peripheral blood was sampled at the time of initial diagnosis, prior to any treatment. In addition, the study compared T-cell repertoires in thyroid tissue and in blood from five or six Graves' hyperthyroidism patients. TCR V-J signatures able to tell the groups apart were searched for in a discovery cohort of 100 or so patients, of whom roughly 42 had Graves' ophthalmopathy and roughly 59 had stable Graves' hyperthyroidism. Once sampling was done, hyperthyroidism patients were given methimazole at a starting dose of 30 mg daily, whereas ophthalmopathy patients were given high-dose intravenous methylprednisolone. For training and testing, the 80 to 100 patients in the discovery cohort were randomly divided in a 7:3 ratio. Whether ophthalmopathy could be predicted prospectively was tested in an independent validation cohort made up of 18 to 20 hyperthyroidism patients plus 17 patients who later progressed to ophthalmopathy. TCR Vbeta CDR3 sequencing of 120 to 150 peripheral blood samples (around 45 ophthalmopathy, about 80 hyperthyroidism and around 17 progressor patients) is reported in the paper. General conclusions and limits of the study: Most expanded thyroid clonotypes (frequency above 0.001) were also detected in blood, a finding suggesting that blood repertoires may reflect thyroid immune responses. Sample size was not statistically predetermined, and investigators were not blinded to group allocation. In validation, the model predicted progression to ophthalmopathy a median of about 6.8 months before onset, with 70% to 71% sensitivity and 72.22% specificity. A model built on a 13 V-J signature distinguished ophthalmopathy from stable hyperthyroidism, reaching around 90% sensitivity and approximately 83% specificity in cross-validation and 80%/75% in testing.

The hyperthyroidism patients were between 18 and 65 years old and newly diagnosed, with a disease duration of less than 2 months. Exclusion was applied to patients with uncontrolled infections, other autoimmune diseases, pregnancy or lactation. Clinical symptoms, serum thyroxine and TRAb, thyroid ultrasound, and orbital computed tomography formed the basis for the diagnoses. Blood from progressor patients was drawn when they were first diagnosed with hyperthyroidism, before any ophthalmopathy symptoms appeared. Ficoll-Paque density gradient centrifugation was used to isolate PBMCs from approximately 10 ml of fresh peripheral blood. Progressor patients were first diagnosed with Graves' hyperthyroidism and then developed ophthalmopathy during follow-up. Total RNA was extracted using Trizol reagent, and RNA quality was assessed on an Agilent 2100 Bioanalyzer. TCR beta CDR3 regions were amplified from RNA transcripts. For the first round of RT-PCR on the TCR CDR3, the HTBI primer set was used together with the Qiagen OneStep RT-PCR kit. Libraries were constructed in a second round of multiplex PCR, after which size selection and purification were performed. Paired-end sequencing of the libraries was performed with 100 bp reads on an Illumina HiSeq2000. Per the authors' processing: SOAPnuke was used to process the raw data, removing reads that contained adapters or uncalled bases, had a mean Phred below 15, or lacked an exact match to the constant primer or identifier. COPE v1.2.5 was used to merge high-quality paired reads, and clonotypes were defined as unique nucleotide sequences. Clonotypes were aligned to IMGT TRBV, TRBD and TRBJ reference segments using MiTCR v1.1. Analysis was restricted to V-J combinations with a frequency above 0.0001, which covered roughly 99% of repertoires. The TCS score was defined as F50 (clonal expansion) divided by E x V (chaos), with BLOSUM62-based TCRdist calculated between CDR3 peptides within each V-J. Welch's t-statistics and random forest reduced some 510 V-J features to roughly 13, which were used in a naive Bayes classifier (R e1071). The public sequencing data were trimmed at Q25 with fastp and processed into clonotypes with MiXCR by TCRdb, which kept only in-frame beta chains. Every entry covers one CDR3 protein and lists the most common genes and DNA from its rows. The V and J calls follow TCRdb's processing rather than the paper's. The sample includes around 700,000 distinct CDR3 sequences, with over 15% observed a single time. Over 15% of the sample is taken by the ten largest.

This TCR came from a woman in her 50s with Graves' hyperthyroidism that later progressed to Graves' ophthalmopathy. Sequenced material: blood. Here the chain combines TRBV6-5 and TRBJ2-7, with 10 junctional bases fitting TRBD1. This receptor has the CDR3 CASSYSGQGNEQYF. DNA sequence: TGTGCCAGCAGTTACTCGGGACAGGGGAACGAGCAGTACTTC.